The T cell receptor (beta chain) described here comes from a study of tumor-infiltrating lymphocytes in oesophageal squamous cell carcinoma. This clonotype was seen repeatedly, ten times or more. TCRdb reprocessed the PCR reads with MiXCR, giving one entry per CDR3 protein. The repertoire holds approximately 20,000 distinct CDR3 sequences, around 39% seen once, with roughly 19% in the top ten. The sequence derives from a male donor with esophageal squamous cell carcinoma. The sample was esophageal tumor tissue.

The CDR3: CASSLGAGVSTDTQYF. The CDR3 region has the DNA TGTGCCAGCAGCTTGGGGGCAGGGGTTAGTACAGATACGCAGTATTTT. This chain uses TRBV5-6 with TRBJ2-3, with a weak D call TRBD1 (6 bases). V was cut by 0 bases and J by 3 bases, with 14 bases left in between. Germline V gives CDR1 SGHDT, CDR2 YYEEEE. There are 16 residues in the CDR3.